The text below deals with one T cell receptor beta chain. Sequencing used immunoSEQ multiplex PCR; TCRdb keeps in-frame clones, though not all of them. The sample has about 420,000 clones, roughly 90% seen once; the top ten hold around 0.92%. This specimen belongs to a study of blood T cell repertoires in COVID-19. The CDR3 contains 14 residues. V was pared by 8 bases and J by 3 bases, with 8 bases of the junction left unmatched. Germline V gene data show CDR1 as MNHEY and CDR2 as SMNVEV (reference sequence). Sequenced material: peripheral blood. The chain links TRBV27 to TRBJ2-7; 9 bases line up with TRBD1. This receptor was identified in a man between 18 and 35 years old with COVID-19, enrolled during active disease. This CDR3 reads CASSQRQGGYEQYF. CDR3 bases: TGTGCCAGCTCCCAGCGACAGGGGGGCTACGAGCAGTACTTC.